This T cell receptor (beta chain) was captured in a study of beta chain features in type 1 diabetes. Germline V CDR1 and CDR2: LNHNV, YYDKDF (reference sequence). The CDR3 loop spans 16 amino acids. Trimming took 0 bases from V and 0 from J, leaving 11 bases between them. This clone was recorded many times. All of the isolated RNA was reverse transcribed, so expressed TCRB transcripts were sequenced. Reads from naive, central memory and regulatory T cell samples averaged about 3.3 million. The assay was immunoSEQ multiplex PCR, and TCRdb's table has in-frame clones only and misses some. The table has 250,000 to 350,000 clones, less than 15% seen once.

The sequencing sample was made of central memory CD4+ T cells from blood. The TCR was taken from a man younger than 45 in good health. The genes are TRBV15 and TRBJ1-1; no firm D call. The chain's CDR3 is CATSRDSWGLNTEAFF. The CDR3 DNA is TGTGCCACCAGCAGAGATTCGTGGGGATTGAACACTGAAGCTTTCTTT.